Included here is one T cell receptor (beta chain) sequence, with context. Its matching antigen is unknown. This sample is drawn from a study of CD4+ T cells in melanoma. Whole-study results and caveats: A reported correlation linked neoantigen-specific CD4+ T cells to CD8+, macrophage and B cell function.

The table came from immunoSEQ multiplex PCR; TCRdb's copy has only in-frame clones and leaves some out. The sample includes 15,000 or so clones, about 66% of them seen just once. This CDR3 spans 14 amino acids. Deletions cut 2 bases from V and 4 bases from J, with 11 bases between. The germline gives CDR1 SEHNR, CDR2 FQNEAQ (reference sequence). The chain couples TRBV7-9 to TRBJ1-2; D is possibly TRBD1 (6 bases). Source material: cells from a culture (not recorded whether cultured in vitro). The TCR was taken from a human donor with melanoma. The CDR3 DNA reads TGTGCCAGCAGCTTATTGGACAGATTCTATGGCTACACCTTC. The encoded protein is CASSLLDRFYGYTF. The variable domain in full, with the rest retrieved from reference TRBV7-9 and TRBJ1-2, is DTGVSQNPRHKITKRGQNVTFRCDPISEHNRLYWYRQTLGQGPEFLTYFQNEAQLEKSRLLSDRFSAERPKGSFSTLEIQRTEQGDSAMYLCASSLLDRFYGYTFGSGTRLTVV.